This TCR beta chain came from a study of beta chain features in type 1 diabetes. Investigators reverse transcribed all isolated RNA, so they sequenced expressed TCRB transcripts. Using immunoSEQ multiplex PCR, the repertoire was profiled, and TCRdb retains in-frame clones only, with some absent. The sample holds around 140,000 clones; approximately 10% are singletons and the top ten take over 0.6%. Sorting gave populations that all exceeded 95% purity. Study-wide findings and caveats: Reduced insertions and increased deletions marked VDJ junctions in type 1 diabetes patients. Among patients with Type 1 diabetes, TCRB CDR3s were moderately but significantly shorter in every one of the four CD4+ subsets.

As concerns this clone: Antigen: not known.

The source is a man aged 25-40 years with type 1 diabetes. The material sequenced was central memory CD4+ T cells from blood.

Written as DNA, the CDR3 is TGTGCCAGCTCACCTCGGTATGAGGGCAATCAGCCCCAGCATTTT. Protein: CASSPRYEGNQPQHF. The chain recombines TRBV18 with TRBJ1-5; no reliable D call. Germline V lookup: CDR1 KGHSH, CDR2 LQKENI. This CDR3 contains 15 residues. Trimming took off 3 bases at V and 2 bases at J, with 11 bases between the two ends.